One sample yielded the 17 T cell receptor beta chains listed below, sequenced in a study of T cells in Graves' hyperthyroidism and ophthalmopathy. It was RNA transcripts that yielded the amplified TCR beta CDR3 regions. Carried out on the TCR CDR3, a first-round RT-PCR used the HTBI primer set. TCRdb ran MiXCR on the multiplex PCR reads and lists one entry per CDR3 protein. Of around 700,000 distinct CDR3 sequences in the sample, approximately 18% are singletons; the top ten hold 16%. Sequenced material: blood. The receptor set was obtained from a woman aged 45-65 years with Graves' hyperthyroidism that later progressed to Graves' ophthalmopathy.

This clonotype has ten or more counts. The chain carries TRBV3-1 and TRBJ1-1, with D uncertain. The V gene's germline CDR1 is LGHDT and CDR2 YNNKEL (reference sequence). Trimming took off 4 bases at V and 0 bases at J, with 12 bases between the two ends. The CDR3 consists of 15 residues. CDR3: CASSLQPTLNTEAFF. The DNA for the CDR3 is TGTGCCAGCAGCCTTCAACCGACACTGAACACTGAAGCTTTCTTT. The full variable domain, its missing parts supplied by reference TRBV3-1 and TRBJ1-1, is DTAVSQTPKYLVTQMGNDKSIKCEQNLGHDTMYWYKQDSKKFLKIMFSYNNKELIINETVPNRFSPKSPDKAHLNLHINSLELGDSAVYFCASSLQPTLNTEAFFGQGTRLTVV.

This clonotype was seen a handful of times. The chain couples TRBV6-2 or TRBV6-3 to TRBJ2-3; 11 nucleotides align to TRBD2. Looked up from germline, CDR1 is MNHEY and CDR2 is SVGEGT. The CDR3 runs 14 residues. With V trimmed by 8 bases and J by 4 bases, 5 bases remained unmatched. The CDR3 DNA reads as TGTGCCAGCTGTTGGACTAGCGGGCCAGATACGCAGTATTTT. Translation: CASCWTSGPDTQYF.

This chain connects TRBV19 to TRBJ2-6; D is unclear. Per the germline V gene, CDR1 is LNHDA and CDR2 is SQIVND (reference sequence). Trimming took off 1 base at V and 3 bases at J, with 7 bases between the two ends. The CDR3 has 15 residues. The CDR3 region has the DNA TGTGCCAGTAGTATAGGAAGGGTTGGGGCCAACGTCCTGACTTTC. Amino acids: CASSIGRVGANVLTF.

The V and J genes are TRBV7-2 and TRBJ2-1; D call uncertain. With 4 bases removed from V and 9 bases from J, the gap between germline ends came to 10 bases. CDR3 size: 12 residues. Germline CDR1 is SGHTA and CDR2 is FQGNSA. The CDR3 DNA reads TGTGCCAGCAGCTACTTACCCGGTGAGCAGTTCTTC. Its translation: CASSYLPGEQFF.

This clonotype was found many times. The CDR3 DNA sequence: TGTGCCAGCACCCAGGGCCCCATAGGATATGGCTACACCTTC. This encodes CASTQGPIGYGYTF. The chain carries TRBV6-1 and TRBJ1-2; D possibly corresponds to TRBD1 (5 bases). V lost 7 bases and J lost 5, with 17 bases in between. This CDR3 is 14 amino acids long. CDR1 is MNHNS, CDR2 SASEGT, per germline.

This clonotype occurred a few times. The chain employs TRBV19 and TRBJ1-3; 10 positions match TRBD1. This CDR3 spans 16 amino acids. V dropped 4 bases and J dropped 4; count of bases not matched to a gene: 7. Germline CDR1 and CDR2: LNHDA and SQIVND (reference sequence). CDR3 loop: CASSTTGTGAGNTIYF. The CDR3 nucleotides are TGTGCCAGTAGTACGACCGGGACAGGGGCCGGAAACACCATATATTTT.

V is TRBV9 and J is TRBJ2-5; D unresolved. The CDR3 covers 14 residues. Looked up from germline, CDR1 is SGDLS and CDR2 is YYNGEE. V gave up 2 bases and J gave up 1 base, with 9 bases separating them. The chain's CDR3 is CASSVGLTQETQYF. The CDR3 nucleotides read TGTGCCAGCAGCGTTGGGCTGACCCAAGAGACCCAGTACTTC.

The rearrangement links TRBV11-2 to TRBJ2-7; D remains unclear. Germline CDR1 SGHAT, CDR2 FQNNGV. The V end was cut by 0 bases, the J end by 3 bases, with 15 bases between. CDR3 length equals 16 residues. CDR3 region: CASSLDLSDGHYEQYF. DNA of the CDR3: TGTGCCAGCAGCTTAGATCTTTCGGACGGTCACTACGAGCAGTACTTC.

This clonotype was seen more than once but under ten times. The V gene is TRBV5-1, the J gene TRBJ2-2, with 8 bases lining up with TRBD1. The V and J ends lost 0 bases and 0 bases, in that order; junction bases with no gene match: 10. The germline gives CDR1 SGHRS, CDR2 YFSETQ. There are 19 residues in the CDR3. CDR3 coding DNA: TGCGCCAGCAGCTTGGGCCCGCAGGGGGCACATACGAACACCGGGGAGCTGTTTTTT. Encoded protein: CASSLGPQGAHTNTGELFF.

V is TRBV11-3 and J is TRBJ2-1; 11 bases match TRBD1. This CDR3 has 15 residues. Germline-derived CDR1 and CDR2 are SGHNT and YENEEA. V lost 5 bases and J lost 6; bases outside the gene matches: 6. CDR3 sequence: CASSQTGTGGNEQFF. The CDR3 DNA is TGTGCCAGCAGCCAAACCGGGACAGGGGGCAATGAGCAGTTCTTC.

This rearrangement joins TRBV4-1 to TRBJ2-7, with 8 nucleotides matching TRBD1. This CDR3 spans 14 amino acids. Per germline, CDR1 MGHRA and CDR2 YSYEKL. After removal of 4 bases from V and 6 bases from J, the junction contained 8 bases not matched to a gene. The CDR3 sequence is CASSLGQGRGEQYF. The DNA of the CDR3 is TGCGCCAGCAGCCTAGGACAGGGTAGGGGCGAGCAGTACTTC.

This clonotype was detected a few times. The chain joins TRBV30 to TRBJ2-3; D is undetermined. The CDR3 length is 12 residues. The V end lost 1 base, the J end lost 5 bases, and 7 bases lay between the germline ends. Germline values: CDR1 GTSNPN, CDR2 SVGIG (reference sequence). The CDR3 DNA is TGTGCCTGGAGTGAAGCGAGAGATACGCAGTATTTT. It codes for CAWSEARDTQYF.

The V and J genes are TRBV19 and TRBJ2-2, with D unresolved. The CDR3 extends over 14 amino acids. V was trimmed by 2 bases and J by 4 bases, leaving 8 bases between them. Germline-derived CDR1 and CDR2 are LNHDA and SQIVND (reference sequence). CDR3 coding DNA: TGTGCCAGTAGTATACGGCAGAGCACCGGGGAGCTGTTTTTT. Translated, it gives CASSIRQSTGELFF.

In its sample, this clonotype was seen a few times. The CDR3 protein is CATGDSRSYNEQFF. The CDR3 DNA sequence: TGCGCCACCGGGGACAGCCGCTCCTACAATGAGCAGTTCTTC. This chain links TRBV10-1 with TRBJ2-1; 7 bases map to TRBD1. The CDR3 covers 14 residues. Germline values: CDR1 WNHNN, CDR2 SYGVQD (reference sequence). V shed 10 bases and J 0 bases; nucleotides not matched to a gene: 6.

This clonotype was observed many times. The V and J genes are TRBV2 and TRBJ2-6; D tentatively fits TRBD1 or TRBD2 (5 bases each). The CDR3 extends over 16 amino acids. The ends were cut back, 6 bases at V and 3 bases at J, with 15 bases in the middle. Per germline, CDR1 SNHLY and CDR2 FYNNEI. CDR3 bases: TGTGCCAGCAGCCTTATGGTGGGGGATGGGGCCAACGTCCTGACTTTC. The encoded protein is CASSLMVGDGANVLTF.

This clonotype was observed a handful of times. This rearrangement joins TRBV18 to TRBJ2-5; 7 bases align to TRBD2. V lost 3 bases, J lost 1 base, and 11 bases stayed unmatched. CDR3 length: 17 amino acids. Germline CDR1 reads KGHSH; CDR2 reads LQKENI. CDR3 region: CASSPRSGLVLQETQYF. CDR3 nucleotide sequence: TGTGCCAGCTCACCTCGCTCCGGACTAGTCCTCCAAGAGACCCAGTACTTC.

The chain employs TRBV7-8 and TRBJ1-2, with a tentative D call TRBD1 (6 bases). Germline V gives CDR1 SGHVS, CDR2 FQNEAQ. V was clipped by 5 bases and J by 7 bases, with 14 bases between them. This CDR3 is built from 13 residues. The CDR3 is CASSRRGGTGYTF. Written as DNA, the CDR3 is TGTGCCAGCAGCCGGAGGGGGGGGACTGGCTACACCTTC.